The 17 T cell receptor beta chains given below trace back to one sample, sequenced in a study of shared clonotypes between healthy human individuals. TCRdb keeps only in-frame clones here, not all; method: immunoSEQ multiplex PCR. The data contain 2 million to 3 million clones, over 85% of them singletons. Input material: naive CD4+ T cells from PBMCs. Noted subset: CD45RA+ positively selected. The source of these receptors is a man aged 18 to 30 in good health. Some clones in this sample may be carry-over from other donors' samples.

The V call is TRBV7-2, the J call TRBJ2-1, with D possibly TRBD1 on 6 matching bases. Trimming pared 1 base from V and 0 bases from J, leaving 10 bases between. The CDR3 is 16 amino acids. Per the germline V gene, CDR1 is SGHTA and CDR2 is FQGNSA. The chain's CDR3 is CASSLGGQSSYNEQFF. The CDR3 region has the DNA TGTGCCAGCAGCTTAGGGGGGCAGAGCTCCTACAATGAGCAGTTCTTC.

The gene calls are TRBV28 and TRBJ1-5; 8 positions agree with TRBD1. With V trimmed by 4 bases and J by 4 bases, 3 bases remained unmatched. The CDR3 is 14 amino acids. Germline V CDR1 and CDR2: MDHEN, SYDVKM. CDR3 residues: CASSSQGANQPQHF. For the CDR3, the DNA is TGTGCCAGCAGTTCCCAGGGGGCTAATCAGCCCCAGCATTTT.

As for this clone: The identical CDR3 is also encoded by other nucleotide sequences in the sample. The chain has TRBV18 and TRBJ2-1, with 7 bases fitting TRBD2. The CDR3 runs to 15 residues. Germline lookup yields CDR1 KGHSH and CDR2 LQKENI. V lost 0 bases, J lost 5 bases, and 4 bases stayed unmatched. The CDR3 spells CASSPPGLADNEQFF. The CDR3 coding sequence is TGTGCCAGCTCACCACCCGGTCTAGCGGACAATGAGCAGTTCTTC.

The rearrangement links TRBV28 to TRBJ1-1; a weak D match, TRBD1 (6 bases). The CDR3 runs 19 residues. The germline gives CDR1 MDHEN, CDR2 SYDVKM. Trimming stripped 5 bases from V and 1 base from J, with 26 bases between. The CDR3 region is CASSPTLFPAGHPNTEAFF. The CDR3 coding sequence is TGTGCCAGCAGTCCAACTCTCTTCCCCGCGGGACACCCGAACACTGAAGCTTTCTTT. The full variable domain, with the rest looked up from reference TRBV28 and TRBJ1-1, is DVKVTQSSRYLVKRTGEKVFLECVQDMDHENMFWYRQDPGLGLRLIYFSYDVKMKEKGDIPEGYSVSREKKERFSLILESASTNQTSMYLCASSPTLFPAGHPNTEAFFGQGTRLTVV.

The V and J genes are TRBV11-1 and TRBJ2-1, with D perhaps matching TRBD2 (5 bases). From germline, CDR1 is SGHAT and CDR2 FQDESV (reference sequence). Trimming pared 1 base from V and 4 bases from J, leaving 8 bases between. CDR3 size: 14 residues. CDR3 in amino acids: CASSLGSGYNEQFF. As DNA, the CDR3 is TGTGCCAGCAGCTTAGGAAGCGGATACAATGAGCAGTTCTTC.

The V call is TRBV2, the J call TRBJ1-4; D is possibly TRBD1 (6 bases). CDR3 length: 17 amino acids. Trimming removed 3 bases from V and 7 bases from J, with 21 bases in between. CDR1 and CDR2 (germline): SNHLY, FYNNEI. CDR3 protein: CASSDEGGQVVGEKLFF. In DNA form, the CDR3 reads TGTGCCAGCAGTGATGAAGGGGGGCAGGTCGTGGGTGAAAAACTGTTTTTT. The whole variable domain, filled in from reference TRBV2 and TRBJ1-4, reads EPEVTQTPSHQVTQMGQEVILRCVPISNHLYFYWYRQILGQKVEFLVSFYNNEISEKSEIFDDQFSVERPDGSNFTLKIRSTKLEDSAMYFCASSDEGGQVVGEKLFFGSGTQLSVL.

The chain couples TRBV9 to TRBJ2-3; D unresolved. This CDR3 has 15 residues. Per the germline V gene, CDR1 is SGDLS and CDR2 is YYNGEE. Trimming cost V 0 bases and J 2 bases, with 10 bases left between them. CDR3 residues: CASSVDVGPTDTQYF. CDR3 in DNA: TGTGCCAGCAGCGTAGATGTAGGTCCCACAGATACGCAGTATTTT.

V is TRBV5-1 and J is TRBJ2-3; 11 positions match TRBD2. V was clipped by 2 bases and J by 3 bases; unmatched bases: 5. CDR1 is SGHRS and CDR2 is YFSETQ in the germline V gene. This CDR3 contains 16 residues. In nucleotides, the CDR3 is TGCGCCAGCAGCTTACAACTAGCGGGAGCAACAGATACGCAGTATTTT. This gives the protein CASSLQLAGATDTQYF.

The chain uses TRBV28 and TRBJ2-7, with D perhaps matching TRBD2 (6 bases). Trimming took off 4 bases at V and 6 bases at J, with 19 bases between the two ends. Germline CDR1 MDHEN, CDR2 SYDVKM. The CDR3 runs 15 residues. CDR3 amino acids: CASSWGTGSVIEQYF. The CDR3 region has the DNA TGTGCCAGCAGTTGGGGGACCGGGAGCGTCATCGAGCAGTACTTC.

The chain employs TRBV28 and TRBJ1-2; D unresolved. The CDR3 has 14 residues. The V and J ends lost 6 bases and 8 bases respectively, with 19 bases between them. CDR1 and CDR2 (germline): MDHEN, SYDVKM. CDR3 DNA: TGTGCCAGCAGCCTATCCCCCGGCGTCAGCGGCTACACCTTC. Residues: CASSLSPGVSGYTF.

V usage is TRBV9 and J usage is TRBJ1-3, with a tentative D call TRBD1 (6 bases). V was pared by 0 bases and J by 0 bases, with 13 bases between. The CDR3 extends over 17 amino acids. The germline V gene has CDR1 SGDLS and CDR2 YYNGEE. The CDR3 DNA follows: TGTGCCAGCAGCGTAGGAGGGGGAGGGAACTCTGGAAACACCATATATTTT. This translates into CASSVGGGGNSGNTIYF.

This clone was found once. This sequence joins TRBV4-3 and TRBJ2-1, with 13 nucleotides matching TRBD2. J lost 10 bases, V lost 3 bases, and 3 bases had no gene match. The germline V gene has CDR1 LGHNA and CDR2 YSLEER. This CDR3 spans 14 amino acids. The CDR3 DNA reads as TGCGCCAGCAGCCAGGGACTAGCGGGACTGGAGCAGTTCTTC. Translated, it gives CASSQGLAGLEQFF.

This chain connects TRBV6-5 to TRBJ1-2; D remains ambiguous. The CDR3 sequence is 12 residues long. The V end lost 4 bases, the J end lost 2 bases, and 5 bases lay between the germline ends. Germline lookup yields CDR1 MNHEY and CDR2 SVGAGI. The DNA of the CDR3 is TGTGCCAGCAGTTTGGGGAACTATGGCTACACCTTC. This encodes CASSLGNYGYTF.

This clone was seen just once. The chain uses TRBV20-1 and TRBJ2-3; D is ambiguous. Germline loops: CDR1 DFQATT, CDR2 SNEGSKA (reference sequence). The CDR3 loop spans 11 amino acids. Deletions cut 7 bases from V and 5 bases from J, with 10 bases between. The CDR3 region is CSGTNGDTQYF. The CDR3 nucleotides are TGCAGTGGAACGAACGGAGATACGCAGTATTTT.

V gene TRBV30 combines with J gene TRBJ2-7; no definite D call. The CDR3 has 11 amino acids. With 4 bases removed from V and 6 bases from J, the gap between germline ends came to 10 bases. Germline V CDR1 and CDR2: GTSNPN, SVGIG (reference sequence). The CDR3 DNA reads TGTGCCTGGATGGCAGCTCGCGAGCAGTACTTC. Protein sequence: CAWMAAREQYF.

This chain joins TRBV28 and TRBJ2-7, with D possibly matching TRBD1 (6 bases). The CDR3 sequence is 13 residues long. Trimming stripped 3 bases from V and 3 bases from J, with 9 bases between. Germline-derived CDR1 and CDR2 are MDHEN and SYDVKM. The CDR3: CASSFGQLYEQYF. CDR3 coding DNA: TGTGCCAGCAGTTTTGGACAGCTCTACGAGCAGTACTTC.

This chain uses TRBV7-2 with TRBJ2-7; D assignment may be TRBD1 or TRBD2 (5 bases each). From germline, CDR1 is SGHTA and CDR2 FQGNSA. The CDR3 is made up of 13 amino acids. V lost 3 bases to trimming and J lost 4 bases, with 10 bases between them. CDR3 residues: CASSLSREYEQYF. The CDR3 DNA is TGTGCCAGCAGCTTGAGCAGGGAGTACGAGCAGTACTTC.